This is a list of T cell receptor beta chains from one sample in a study of blood T cell repertoires in COVID-19. Assay: immunoSEQ multiplex PCR; the TCRdb copy retains only in-frame clones and omits some. This table holds 84,000 or so clones, approximately 90% found once. The sequenced sample was peripheral blood. Receptors originate from a man between 60 and 75 years old with acute or convalescent COVID-19. The CDR3 runs from the conserved cysteine through the conserved F or W. The D gene is left open where the match is weak. Clone size, where shown, is once, few, many, or a class for clones that have expanded.

j_call d_call clone_size v_call cdr3_nt cdr3_aa
TRBJ1-1 . . TRBV5-4 TGTGCCAGCAGCCTAGGACATACGAACACTGAAGCTTTCTTT CASSLGHTNTEAFF
TRBJ1-6 TRBD1 . TRBV30 TGTGCCTGGAGTCCCTTCCGAACAGGGGATAATTCACCCCTCCACTTT CAWSPFRTGDNSPLHF
TRBJ1-1 . few TRBV4-1 TGCGCCAGCAGCCAAGACAGCCGGGGAACTGAAGCTTTCTTT CASSQDSRGTEAFF
TRBJ2-7 . once TRBV5-1 TGCGCCAGCAGCTTGGGGTACAACTACGAGCAGTACTTC CASSLGYNYEQYF
TRBJ2-2 TRBD2 . TRBV9 TGTGCCAGCAGCGTCGGACTAGCGGGGGGCGGAATCGGGGAGCTGTTTTTT CASSVGLAGGGIGELFF
TRBJ2-5 TRBD2 . TRBV10-2 TGCGCCAGCTCCAGGACTAGCGGGAGGCAAGAGACCCAGTACTTC CASSRTSGRQETQYF
TRBJ2-1 TRBD1 . TRBV7-8 TGTGCCAGCAGTCGGTTGACAGGGTACAATGAGCAGTTCTTC CASSRLTGYNEQFF
TRBJ2-3 . . TRBV23-1 TGCGCCAGCAGTCAATCATGGCGGGCTACTCCTCGGTGGGATACGCAGTATTTT CASSQSWRATPRWDTQYF
TRBJ1-4 . . TRBV3-1/TRBV3-2 TGTGCCAGCACCCTCGGGGTCACTAATGAAAAACTGTTTTTT CASTLGVTNEKLFF
TRBJ1-2 . . TRBV18 TGTGCCAGCTCACCAAAGTGGAGGGATGGAAGAGACTATGGCTACACCTTC CASSPKWRDGRDYGYTF
TRBJ1-1 TRBD1 . TRBV5-5 TGTGCCAGCAGCCCACGGCCGGGACAGACGAACACTGAAGCTTTCTTT CASSPRPGQTNTEAFF
TRBJ1-6 . . TRBV18 TGTGCCAGCTGCAGGGAAAGCTCCTATAATTCACCCCTCCACTTT CASCRESSYNSPLHF
TRBJ1-6 . . TRBV2 TGTGCCAGCAGTGAAAGGCGGACAGCAACTAATTCACCCCTCCACTTT CASSERRTATNSPLHF
TRBJ1-3 . . TRBV6-6 TGTGCCAGCAGTCCTACGACGGAGGTGGGAAACACCATATATTTT CASSPTTEVGNTIYF
TRBJ1-5 . . TRBV28 TGTGCCAGCTCTTTTCCGGGAAGTACTAGCAATCAGCCCCAGCATTTT CASSFPGSTSNQPQHF
TRBJ2-1 TRBD2 . TRBV5-1 TGCGCCAGCAGCTCCAAGGTGTTAGCGGGGGGGTCGGATGAGCAGTTCTTC CASSSKVLAGGSDEQFF
TRBJ2-7 TRBD2 once TRBV4-1 TGCGCCAGCAGCCAGGAAACCGGACTAGCGGGGGGCACCTCCCACGAGCAGTACTTC CASSQETGLAGGTSHEQYF
TRBJ2-3 TRBD2 once TRBV7-2 TGTGCCAGCAGCCAAGGACTAGCGGGGTACTTCACAGATACGCAGTATTTT CASSQGLAGYFTDTQYF
TRBJ1-1 . . TRBV7-2 TGTGCCAGCAGGGAACAGCTGAACACTGAAGCTTTCTTT CASREQLNTEAFF
TRBJ1-2 . . TRBV5-6 TGTGCCAGCAGCTTCGACAGCGCTAACTATGGCTACACCTTC CASSFDSANYGYTF